The 31 T cell receptor beta chains below come from one sample, sequenced in a study of regulatory T cells in long-lasting Graves disease. Described time point: newly diagnosed GD, antithyroid drugs for less than 3 months. The authors made the TCR library using RNA they extracted from PBMCs. The TCR beta library used iRepertoire HTBI primers with Arm-PCR amplification of CDR3. MiXCR was run by TCRdb on the multiplex PCR reads, yielding one entry per CDR3 protein. This sample yields 350,000 to 400,000 distinct CDR3 sequences, of which roughly a sixth are seen a single time; 22% belongs to the top ten. The sequenced sample was peripheral blood mononuclear cells (PBMCs), obtained at new diagnosis, from a patient treated with antithyroid drugs. All receptors come from a female donor with Graves disease.

In this sample, this clonotype turned up a few times. The CDR3, as DNA: TGTGCCAGCAGTTACTCGAACCGAGGATGGACCTACAATGAGCAGTTCTTC. Translation: CASSYSNRGWTYNEQFF. The rearrangement links TRBV6-2 or TRBV6-3 to TRBJ2-1; D uncertain. This CDR3 contains 17 residues. Germline CDR1 reads MNHEY; CDR2 reads SVGEGT. V dropped 0 bases and J dropped 2 bases, with 14 bases sitting between them.

Many counts were recorded for this clonotype. V is TRBV18 and J is TRBJ2-5; D gene ambiguous. V lost 4 bases to trimming and J lost 7 bases, with 10 bases between them. There are 12 residues in the CDR3. The germline CDR1 and CDR2 sequences are KGHSH and LQKENI. CDR3 DNA: TGTGCCAGCTCACGCCTTTCGTCGACCCAGTACTTC. Protein product: CASSRLSSTQYF.

This clonotype turned up a few times. The rearrangement uses TRBV6-1 and TRBJ1-3; 8 bases line up with TRBD1. CDR1 and CDR2 from the germline V gene are MNHNS and SASEGT. The CDR3 has 13 amino acids. V shed 11 bases and J 8 bases; nucleotides not matched to a gene: 11. DNA for the CDR3: TGTGCCGCTCGACAGGGGATAGGGGACACCATATATTTT. Protein sequence: CAARQGIGDTIYF.

This clonotype was recorded at least ten times. The CDR3 loop reads CASTQSAGLPYNEQFF. The CDR3 DNA is TGTGCCAGCACCCAAAGCGCAGGGCTCCCCTACAATGAGCAGTTCTTC. The chain uses TRBV12-3 or TRBV12-4 and TRBJ2-1; TRBD1 is a possible D gene (5 bases). V dropped 7 bases and J dropped 2 bases, with 18 bases sitting between them. The CDR3 has 16 amino acids.

The genes are TRBV5-5 and TRBJ2-5; 7 bases match TRBD1. The junction had 10 bases not matched to a gene; V was cut back by 4 bases and J by 4 bases. CDR1 and CDR2 (germline): SGHKS, YYEKEE (reference sequence). This CDR3 has 15 residues. Written as DNA, the CDR3 is TGTGCCAGCAGCACCGGACAGGCCAAGGGAGAGACCCAGTACTTC. Translating gives CASSTGQAKGETQYF.

This chain joins TRBV12-3 or TRBV12-4 and TRBJ1-1; the D gene is possibly TRBD1 (6 bases). Trimming took 5 bases from V and 1 from J, leaving 14 bases between them. CDR3 length: 15 amino acids. This CDR3 reads CASSAQLGGNTEAFF. CDR3 in DNA: TGTGCCAGCAGTGCCCAGTTAGGGGGGAACACTGAAGCTTTCTTT.

V usage is TRBV5-1 and J usage is TRBJ2-7; tentatively, D is TRBD2 (5 bases). V was trimmed by 0 bases and J by 3 bases, leaving 13 bases between them. Germline lookup yields CDR1 SGHRS and CDR2 YFSETQ. This CDR3 comprises 15 residues. CDR3: CASSLAAGSSYEQYF. The CDR3 DNA reads TGCGCCAGCAGCTTGGCGGCGGGTTCCAGCTACGAGCAGTACTTC.

This clonotype was counted many times. This rearrangement joins TRBV2 to TRBJ2-2; a possible D gene is TRBD2 (6 bases). This CDR3 is built from 15 residues. The V gene's germline CDR1 is SNHLY and CDR2 FYNNEI. Trimming cost V 11 bases and J 0 bases, with 16 bases left between them. CDR3 in DNA: TGTGCCGTGCTGGGGGGAGATACGAACACCGGGGAGCTGTTTTTT. Its protein is CAVLGGDTNTGELFF. Drawing the rest from reference TRBV2 and TRBJ2-2, the complete variable domain is EPEVTQTPSHQVTQMGQEVILRCVPISNHLYFYWYRQILGQKVEFLVSFYNNEISEKSEIFDDQFSVERPDGSNFTLKIRSTKLEDSAMYFCAVLGGDTNTGELFFGEGSRLTVL.

The CDR3 region is CASSQGRGEGTEAFF. DNA for the CDR3: TGTGCCAGCAGCCAGGGGCGGGGGGAGGGCACTGAAGCTTTCTTT. V usage is TRBV13 and J usage is TRBJ1-1, with D perhaps matching TRBD1 (6 bases). From germline, CDR1 is PRHDT and CDR2 FYEKMQ (reference sequence). The CDR3 runs to 15 residues. Trimming removed 5 bases from V and 4 bases from J, with 17 bases in between.

This clonotype was found many times. This chain uses TRBV2 with TRBJ1-1; D call uncertain. The V gene's germline CDR1 is SNHLY and CDR2 FYNNEI. This CDR3 is 12 amino acids long. V lost 7 bases, J lost 5 bases, and 11 bases lay in between. The CDR3: CASTGSGTEAFF. The CDR3 DNA is TGTGCCAGCACAGGATCGGGAACTGAAGCTTTCTTT.

This clonotype has a count of ten or more. The chain carries TRBV5-6 and TRBJ2-2, with D possibly TRBD1 on 5 matching bases. CDR1 and CDR2 from the germline V gene are SGHDT and YYEEEE. Deletions cut 3 bases from V and 4 bases from J, with 13 bases between. The CDR3 runs 15 residues. This CDR3 is CASSYEGVSTGELFF. CDR3 nucleotides: TGTGCCAGCAGCTACGAAGGGGTTTCCACCGGGGAGCTGTTTTTT.

This clonotype has at least ten counts. The genes are TRBV7-3 and TRBJ1-4, with 9 bases matching TRBD1. Trimming took 1 base from V and 4 from J; bases not matched to a gene: 1. The CDR3 has 15 amino acids. CDR1 and CDR2 (germline): SGHTA, FQGTGA. Here the CDR3 reads CASSLRGQGNEKLFF. CDR3 DNA: TGTGCCAGCAGCTTAAGGGGACAGGGTAATGAAAAACTGTTTTTT.

This clonotype was recorded at least ten times. The V call is TRBV20-1, the J call TRBJ1-4, with D possibly matching TRBD1 (6 bases). V lost 6 bases to trimming and J lost 2 bases, with 13 bases between them. Germline V gives CDR1 DFQATT, CDR2 SNEGSKA (reference sequence). The CDR3 spans 14 residues. The CDR3 sequence: CSANNRETNEKLFF. The CDR3 nucleotides read TGCAGTGCGAACAACAGGGAGACTAATGAAAAACTGTTTTTT.

The rearrangement uses TRBV7-2 and TRBJ1-6; D remains unclear. Germline-derived CDR1 and CDR2 are SGHTA and FQGNSA. CDR3 length equals 14 residues. V was pared by 1 base and J by 14 bases, with 15 bases between. Here the CDR3 DNA reads TGTGCCAGCAGCTTAGGGACGGCCAGCTTGGCCCTCCACTTT. Its protein product is CASSLGTASLALHF.

In its sample, this clonotype was seen many times. The chain couples TRBV20-1 to TRBJ2-1, with 9 positions matching TRBD1. The length of the CDR3 is 15 residues. CDR1 and CDR2 from the germline V gene are DFQATT and SNEGSKA (reference sequence). V dropped 2 bases and J dropped 11; count of bases not matched to a gene: 13. The CDR3, as DNA: TGCAGTGCTAGAAAACCGGGACAGGGCCCCGATAAGCAGTTCTTC. It translates to CSARKPGQGPDKQFF.

The table lists this clonotype with many counts. J is TRBJ1-2 and V is TRBV6-2 or TRBV6-3, with 7 bases that match TRBD1. V trimming: 4 bases; J trimming: 3 bases; junction bases outside the gene matches: 14. The germline V gene has CDR1 MNHEY and CDR2 SVGEGT. The CDR3 is made up of 17 amino acids. The CDR3 DNA sequence: TGTGCCAGCAGTTCCCGGGACAGAAAAAAGGGCTACTATGGCTACACCTTC. Its translation is CASSSRDRKKGYYGYTF.

There are many counts of this clonotype. The gene calls are TRBV5-1 and TRBJ1-2, with 7 bases lining up with TRBD1. The CDR3 has 16 amino acids. Germline-derived CDR1 and CDR2 are SGHRS and YFSETQ. Trimming took 5 bases from V and 5 from J; bases not matched to a gene: 15. Here the CDR3 DNA reads TGCGCCAGCAGACCCTCGTCCAGCGACAGGGTTTATGGCTACACCTTC. Translated, it gives CASRPSSSDRVYGYTF.

There are a few counts of this clonotype. The chain couples TRBV11-2 to TRBJ2-3; 9 positions agree with TRBD2. The CDR3 runs 14 residues. The germline CDR1 and CDR2 sequences are SGHAT and FQNNGV. The CDR3 DNA sequence: TGTGCGACTCAAAATAGCGGGGGAACAGATACGCAGTATTTT. It is translated as CATQNSGGTDTQYF.

This rearrangement joins TRBV15 to TRBJ1-4; D perhaps matches TRBD1 (5 bases). Germline V gene data show CDR1 as LNHNV and CDR2 as YYDKDF (reference sequence). This CDR3 is 17 amino acids long. V was clipped by 3 bases and J by 4 bases, with 18 bases between them. CDR3 in DNA: TGTGCCACCAGCAGCAAAAAGAGGGGCCCCGTTAATGAAAAACTGTTTTTT. Its protein product is CATSSKKRGPVNEKLFF.

The V call is TRBV20-1, the J call TRBJ2-5; 8 bases match TRBD2. The CDR3 length is 15 residues. Trimming at V came to 5 bases and at J to 1 base, leaving 9 bases not matched to a gene. CDR1 is DFQATT, CDR2 SNEGSKA, per germline (reference sequence). CDR3 residues: CSALAPGGTQETQYF. Written as DNA, the CDR3 is TGCAGTGCTCTAGCCCCGGGAGGGACCCAAGAGACCCAGTACTTC.

This clonotype was found many times. This chain links TRBV24-1 with TRBJ2-1; the D gene is possibly TRBD1 (6 bases). The germline V gene encodes CDR1 KGHDR and CDR2 SFDVKD. This CDR3 has 14 residues. Trimming stripped 4 bases from V and 6 bases from J, with 12 bases between. CDR3 DNA: TGTGCCACCAGTGACTCACAGGGTGCCAATGAGCAGTTCTTC. Its protein is CATSDSQGANEQFF.

This clonotype occurred once. The chain recombines TRBV2 with TRBJ2-5; 14 bases fit TRBD2. The germline V gene has CDR1 SNHLY and CDR2 FYNNEI. This CDR3 is 19 amino acids long. V trimming: 7 bases; J trimming: 2 bases; junction bases outside the gene matches: 15. CDR3 amino acids: CASTDPTSGGAGGQETQYF. CDR3 sequence (DNA): TGTGCCAGCACTGACCCGACTAGCGGGGGGGCTGGTGGGCAAGAGACCCAGTACTTC.

This clonotype was observed a few times. A far larger clone is just one base off, so this is likely a read error. This chain links TRBV6-2 or TRBV6-3 with TRBJ1-5; weak D call: TRBD1 (5 bases). V lost 5 bases and J lost 4, with 12 bases in between. CDR1 and CDR2 (germline): MNHEY, SVGEGT. The CDR3 consists of 14 residues. Here the CDR3 DNA reads TGTGCCAGCAGTGTAGGACGGACAAATCAGCCCCAGCATTTT. Protein sequence: CASSVGRTNQPQHF.

The chain employs TRBV27 and TRBJ1-4; no firm D call. The CDR3 has 15 amino acids. CDR1 is MNHEY and CDR2 is SMNVEV in the germline V gene (reference sequence). The V gene lost 3 bases and the J gene lost 7 bases, with 15 bases spanning the gap. CDR3 DNA sequence: TGTGCCAGCAGTTTTCGCGGGAGCCACGGTGAAAAACTGTTTTTT. This translates into CASSFRGSHGEKLFF.

The chain is built from TRBV18 and TRBJ1-6, with D uncertain. The CDR3 is 16 amino acids. V was cut by 0 bases and J by 7 bases, with 13 bases left in between. Germline CDR1 is KGHSH and CDR2 is LQKENI. Written as DNA, the CDR3 is TGTGCCAGCTCACCACCCGGAGCAGATTTGAATTCACCCCTCCACTTT. Its protein product is CASSPPGADLNSPLHF.

This clonotype came up many times. The J gene is TRBJ1-2, the V gene TRBV27; D not resolved. CDR3 length: 16 amino acids. V shed 1 base and J shed 8 bases, with 20 bases lying between them. Germline assignment: CDR1 MNHEY and CDR2 SMNVEV (reference sequence). CDR3 sequence (DNA): TGTGCCAGCAGTTTATACGCAGAACGTAGCTCTAGCGGCTACACCTTC. Translation: CASSLYAERSSSGYTF.

J is TRBJ1-3 and V is TRBV5-1; TRBD1 agrees at 8 bases. The germline V gene encodes CDR1 SGHRS and CDR2 YFSETQ. The CDR3 runs to 16 residues. V shed 4 bases, J shed 2 bases, and the junction held 8 bases outside the gene matches. The CDR3 region is CASSQGDRWTGNTIYF. The CDR3 DNA follows: TGCGCCAGCAGCCAAGGGGACAGGTGGACTGGAAACACCATATATTTT.

This clonotype was counted at least ten times. V usage is TRBV12-3 or TRBV12-4 and J usage is TRBJ2-1; TRBD2 matches at 7 bases. The CDR3 runs 15 residues. The V and J ends lost 6 bases and 0 bases, in that order; junction bases with no gene match: 5. The chain's CDR3 is CASRNSGSSYNEQFF. The DNA for the CDR3 is TGTGCCAGCAGAAATAGCGGGTCCTCCTACAATGAGCAGTTCTTC.

This clonotype was detected a few times. The CDR3 does not end in the conserved phenylalanine or tryptophan, so this is likely a read error. This chain links TRBV28 with TRBJ1-4, with 7 bases aligning to TRBD1. The CDR3 is 14 amino acids. V was pared by 3 bases and J by 5 bases, with 3 bases of the junction left unmatched. Germline V CDR1 and CDR2: MDHEN, SYDVKM. CDR3 in DNA: TGTGCCAGCAGTTTGGGGACAGAGAATGAAAAACTGTTTCTT. Translated: CASSLGTENEKLFL.

This clonotype appeared many times. The V and J genes are TRBV12-3 or TRBV12-4 and TRBJ1-4; D call uncertain. V was clipped by 1 base and J by 7 bases, with 19 bases between them. The CDR3 runs 17 residues. The CDR3 DNA follows: TGTGCCAGCAGTTTAGTGGCCCCGTGGCATAGGAGTGAAAAACTGTTTTTT. It is translated as CASSLVAPWHRSEKLFF.

Many counts were recorded for this clonotype. The chain joins TRBV29-1 to TRBJ2-7; the D gene is possibly TRBD1 (6 bases). Trimming left V 4 bases short and J 2 bases short, with 12 bases between. The CDR3 is made up of 13 amino acids. Germline V gene data show CDR1 as SQVTM and CDR2 as ANQGSEA. The CDR3: CSVGGQFTYEQYF. The CDR3 DNA follows: TGCAGCGTTGGGGGACAATTCACCTACGAGCAGTACTTC.